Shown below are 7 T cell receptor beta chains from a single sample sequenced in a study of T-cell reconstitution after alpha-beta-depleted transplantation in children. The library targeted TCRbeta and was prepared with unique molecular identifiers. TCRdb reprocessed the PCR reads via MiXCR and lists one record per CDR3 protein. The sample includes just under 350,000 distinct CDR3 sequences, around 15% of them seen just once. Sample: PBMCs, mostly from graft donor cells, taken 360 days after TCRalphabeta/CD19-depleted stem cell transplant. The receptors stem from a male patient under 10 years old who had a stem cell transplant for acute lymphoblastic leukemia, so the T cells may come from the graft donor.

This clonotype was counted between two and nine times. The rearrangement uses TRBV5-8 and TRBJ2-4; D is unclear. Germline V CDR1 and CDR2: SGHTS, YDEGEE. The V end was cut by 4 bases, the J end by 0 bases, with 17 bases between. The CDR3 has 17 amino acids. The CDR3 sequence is CASSAIFSGSAKNIQYF. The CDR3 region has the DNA TGTGCCAGCAGCGCCATTTTTTCCGGTTCAGCCAAAAACATTCAGTACTTC.

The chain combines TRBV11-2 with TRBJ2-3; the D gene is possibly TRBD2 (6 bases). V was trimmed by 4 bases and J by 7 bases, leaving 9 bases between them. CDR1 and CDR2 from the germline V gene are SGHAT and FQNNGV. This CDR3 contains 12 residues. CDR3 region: CASSSGSNTQYF. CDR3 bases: TGTGCCAGCAGCTCCGGGAGCAATACGCAGTATTTT.

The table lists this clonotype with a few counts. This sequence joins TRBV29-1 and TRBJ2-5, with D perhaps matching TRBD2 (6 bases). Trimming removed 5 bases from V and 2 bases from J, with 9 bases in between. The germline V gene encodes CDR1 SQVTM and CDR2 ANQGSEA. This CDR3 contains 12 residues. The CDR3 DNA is TGCAGCGTTCATCGGGGGCAAGAGACCCAGTACTTC. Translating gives CSVHRGQETQYF.

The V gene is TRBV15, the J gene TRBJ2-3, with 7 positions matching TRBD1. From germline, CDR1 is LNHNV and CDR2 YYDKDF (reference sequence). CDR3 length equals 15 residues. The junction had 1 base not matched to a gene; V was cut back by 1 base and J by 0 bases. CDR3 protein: CATSRGTGSTDTQYF. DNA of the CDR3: TGTGCCACCAGCAGAGGGACAGGAAGCACAGATACGCAGTATTTT.

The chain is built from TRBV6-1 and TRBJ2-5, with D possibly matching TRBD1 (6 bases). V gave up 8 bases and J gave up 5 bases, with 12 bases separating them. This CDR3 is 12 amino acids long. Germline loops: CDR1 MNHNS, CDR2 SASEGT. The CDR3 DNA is TGTGCCAGCTGGGGGCTACGGGAGACCCAGTACTTC. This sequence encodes CASWGLRETQYF.

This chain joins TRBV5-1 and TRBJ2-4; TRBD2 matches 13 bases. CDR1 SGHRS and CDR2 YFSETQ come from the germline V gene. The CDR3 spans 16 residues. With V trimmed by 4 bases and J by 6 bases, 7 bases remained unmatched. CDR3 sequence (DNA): TGCGCCAGCAGCCCACTAGCGGGAGGGATAGGAAACATTCAGTACTTC. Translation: CASSPLAGGIGNIQYF.

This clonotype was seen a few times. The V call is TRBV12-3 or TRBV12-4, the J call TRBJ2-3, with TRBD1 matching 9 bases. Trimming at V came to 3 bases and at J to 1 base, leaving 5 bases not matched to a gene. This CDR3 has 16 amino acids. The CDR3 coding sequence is TGTGCCAGCAGTTTCTCACAGGGGGCGGGCACAGATACGCAGTATTTT. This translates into CASSFSQGAGTDTQYF.